This T cell receptor (beta chain) was profiled in a study of identical twins (dated by TCRdb to about 2016). With regard to the full study: TCR alpha and beta repertoires from monozygotic twins, unrelated adults of various ages and cord blood were deep-sequenced to test whether fetal clonotypes persist. To rule out contamination, the twin experiments were replicated at different times with different library preparation protocols.

This clonotype was found a few times. What antigen it recognizes has not been identified. No base quality information exists; no much larger clone differs at one position. Preparation of the library involved 5' RACE. Sequencer: Illumina HiSeq 2000. A universal primer binding site was added through template switching, and the final cDNA carried a unique molecular identifier so that TCR cDNA molecules could be counted accurately. First-strand cDNA for TCR alpha and beta chains was synthesized from specific primers in the conserved constant-segment region. To control for contamination, every cDNA library carried two barcodes: a SMART-Mk sample barcode plus Illumina barcodes. TruSeq adapter sequences and Illumina sample barcodes were added in two successive PCR steps. The TCR alpha and beta cDNA libraries were sequenced on the Illumina HiSeq platform using custom primers. Per the original workflow: Unique molecular identifiers were extracted from raw reads with MiGEC, and CDR3 positions were determined with MiXCR. Recombination models were inferred per individual with the repgenHMM and IGoR tools using an EM algorithm. The tcR package in R was used for shared clonotype analysis, with sharing normalized by the product of cloneset sizes. Out-of-frame nonproductive sequences were analyzed to study raw recombination free of thymic and clonal selection effects. TCRdb reanalyzed the raw reads on its own, using fastp at Q25 for trimming and MiXCR for clone calling, and kept in-frame beta chains. Every entry covers one CDR3 protein and lists the most common genes and DNA from its rows. The authors' filters were not applied to this entry. Within this sample are about 240,000 distinct CDR3 sequences, with 10% to 13% of them counted one time only. Over 8% of the sample is taken by the ten largest.

Sequences MNHEY (CDR1) and SVGAGI (CDR2) are obtained from the germline V gene. The trim is 0 bases for V and 4 bases for J, with a gap of 17 bases between the germline ends. From cysteine to phenylalanine, the CDR3 is 17 amino acids long. Kept here is only the CDR3 DNA, which spans 51 bases and is read in frame from base 1. The paper as a whole reports these results and caveats: Out-of-frame TCR alpha sharing in monozygotic twins was systematically underestimated by recombination models, whereas sharing between unrelated individuals was in agreement with the recombination models. Abundant cord blood beta clonotypes had fewer insertions, young adult naive repertoires showed a similar but weaker trend, and memory repertoires showed no such trend. Because the same donors could not be followed over many years, the conclusions relied on cross-sectional statistical analysis. Out-of-frame TCR alpha sequences shared between twins showed an excess of low generation-probability sequences compared with coincidental sharing between unrelated individuals. Zero-insertion analyses could be partly confounded by invariant T cells such as MAIT and iNKT, although diverse VJ usage argued against such confounding for most clonotypes. In beta out-of-frame sequences, excess twin sharing was weaker, because having fewer shared sequences lowered the signal-to-noise ratio.

Every donor in the study was a healthy Caucasian. Using Miltenyi CD45RO+ enrichment and human naive T-cell isolation kits, memory (CD45RO+) and naive T cells were isolated from PBMC. This receptor was taken from a man aged 45-60 years in good health. The chain uses TRBV6-5 and TRBJ2-3, and TRBD2 may be the D gene, going by 6 matching bases. Sequencing input: memory T cells sorted from blood. Read against the paper, the sample's cell subset or site label means: CD45RO+ enriched T cells. This receptor has the CDR3 CASSYSSSGPWADTQYF. The DNA sequence is as follows: TGTGCCAGCAGTTACTCTTCCAGCGGGCCGTGGGCAGATACGCAGTATTTT.